One and the same sample provided the 18 T cell receptor beta chains below, sequenced in a study of cytomegalovirus exposure and HLA in healthy donors. Both 60 Vbeta primers and 13 Jbeta primers went into the PCR. Sequencing used immunoSEQ multiplex PCR; TCRdb keeps in-frame clones, though not all of them. The sample totals 50,000 to 70,000 clones. Sequenced: PBMCs. The source is a man over 45 in good health and CMV-seropositive.

CDR3 protein: CASSLSTGVGQETQYF. CDR3 DNA: TGTGCCAGCAGTTTATCTACGGGAGTAGGGCAAGAGACCCAGTACTTC. V and J are TRBV28 and TRBJ2-5; maybe TRBD2 (6 bases). The germline V gene encodes CDR1 MDHEN and CDR2 SYDVKM. The CDR3 is 16 residues long. The V and J ends lost 1 base and 2 bases respectively, with 14 bases between them.

The rearrangement joins TRBV29-1 to TRBJ2-2; possible D gene TRBD1, 6 bases. V was trimmed by 7 bases and J by 0 bases, leaving 9 bases between them. The germline gives CDR1 SQVTM, CDR2 ANQGSEA. The CDR3 spans 13 residues. The DNA for the CDR3 is TGCAGCGCGGACAGTCCGAACACCGGGGAGCTGTTTTTT. Its translation is CSADSPNTGELFF.

Regarding this clone: One junction end disagrees with the germline gene, perhaps due to a read error. This CDR3 is also generated by other DNA sequences in the sample. The chain links TRBV5-1 to TRBJ1-6; 9 bases line up with TRBD1. The germline gives CDR1 SGHRS, CDR2 YFSETQ. CDR3 size: 15 residues. The CDR3 nucleotides are TGCGCCAGCAGCTCCGGGACAGGGACTGTTTCACCCCTACACTTT. Protein product: CASSSGTGTVSPLHF.

The J gene is TRBJ1-1, the V gene TRBV6-6, with 7 bases matching TRBD1. Germline trimming cut 5 bases from V and 3 bases from J; bases unmatched to any gene: 6. The CDR3 spans 14 residues. In germline, CDR1 is MNHNY, CDR2 SVGAGI (reference sequence). CDR3 sequence (DNA): TGTGCCAGCAGTGCCGACAGGGAAGACACTGAAGCTTTCTTT. As protein: CASSADREDTEAFF.

The rearrangement links TRBV7-3 to TRBJ2-1, with 7 bases aligning to TRBD2. The CDR3 spans 14 residues. The germline gives CDR1 SGHTA, CDR2 FQGTGA. The ends lost 1 base at V and 6 bases at J; junction bases unmatched: 3. For the CDR3, the DNA is TGTGCCAGCAGCTTAAATCCGGGGGGCAATGAGCAGTTCTTC. Its protein product is CASSLNPGGNEQFF.

The rearrangement uses TRBV13 and TRBJ1-1; D gene unclear. The CDR3 loop spans 14 amino acids. Germline V gene sequence: CDR1 PRHDT, CDR2 FYEKMQ (reference sequence). Trimming removed 0 bases from V and 1 base from J, with 6 bases in between. CDR3 amino acids: CASSLGPQNTEAFF. CDR3 DNA sequence: TGTGCCAGCAGCTTAGGCCCACAGAACACTGAAGCTTTCTTT.

The J gene is TRBJ2-3, the V gene TRBV10-3, with TRBD2 identical over 7 bases. The V gene end was trimmed by 4 bases and the J gene end by 3 bases; junction bases not matched to a gene: 13. Germline lookup yields CDR1 ENHRY and CDR2 SYGVKD. The CDR3 runs to 17 residues. DNA for the CDR3: TGTGCCATCAGTGGTGCCCATACTAGCGAGGGGACAGATACGCAGTATTTT. Translated, it gives CAISGAHTSEGTDTQYF.

This chain uses TRBV15 with TRBJ1-5; D may be TRBD1 (6 bases). The CDR3 runs to 14 residues. Germline V lookup: CDR1 LNHNV, CDR2 YYDKDF (reference sequence). Trimming cost V 8 bases and J 7 bases, with 18 bases left between them. The CDR3 sequence: CATSQQGLRQPQHF. The CDR3 DNA sequence: TGTGCCACCTCCCAGCAGGGGCTCCGGCAGCCCCAGCATTTT.

The chain carries TRBV10-3 and TRBJ1-2; 7 nucleotides match TRBD1. Germline CDR1 ENHRY, CDR2 SYGVKD. J gave up 4 bases and V 4 bases, and 6 bases lay outside the gene matches. This CDR3 has 14 residues. The CDR3 DNA sequence: TGTGCCATCAGTGCGGGACAGAACCCCTATGGCTACACCTTC. This translates into CAISAGQNPYGYTF.

The rearrangement joins TRBV28 to TRBJ2-3, with TRBD2 as a possible D gene (6 bases). Trimming took 2 bases from V and 2 from J, leaving 8 bases between them. Germline values: CDR1 MDHEN, CDR2 SYDVKM. This CDR3 contains 14 residues. Here the CDR3 DNA reads TGTGCCAGCAGTTTAGGAGGGACCACAGATACGCAGTATTTT. Its translation: CASSLGGTTDTQYF.

The chain couples TRBV29-1 to TRBJ2-1; TRBD1 matches 8 bases. The CDR3 covers 14 residues. The V gene's germline CDR1 is SQVTM and CDR2 ANQGSEA. V lost 5 bases and J lost 6; bases outside the gene matches: 9. CDR3 region: CSVRRQGAINEQFF. In DNA form, the CDR3 reads TGCAGCGTTCGGCGGCAGGGGGCGATCAATGAGCAGTTCTTC.

V gene TRBV4-2 combines with J gene TRBJ2-7, with D hard to call. This CDR3 is built from 13 residues. The V gene lost 1 base and the J gene lost 3 bases, with 7 bases spanning the gap. CDR1 is LGHNA, CDR2 YNFKEQ, per germline. This CDR3 reads CASSQAPSYEQYF. CDR3 nucleotide sequence: TGTGCCAGCAGCCAAGCACCCAGCTACGAGCAGTACTTC.

The rearrangement links TRBV5-4 to TRBJ2-5; 8 nucleotides agree with TRBD1. V lost 5 bases to trimming and J lost 5 bases; unmatched junction nucleotides: 8. Per the germline V gene, CDR1 is SGHNT and CDR2 is YYREEE (reference sequence). The CDR3 sequence is 14 residues long. The CDR3 reads CASSSDRAGETQYF. CDR3 coding DNA: TGTGCCAGCAGTTCGGACAGGGCGGGGGAGACCCAGTACTTC.

The chain joins TRBV19 to TRBJ1-2; perhaps TRBD1 as D (5 bases). The germline gives CDR1 LNHDA, CDR2 SQIVND (reference sequence). With 7 bases removed from V and 5 bases from J, the gap between germline ends came to 17 bases. The CDR3 sequence is 14 residues long. CDR3 bases: TGTGCCAGTACCCCCTACGGGGGGTTATATGGCTACACCTTC. The encoded protein is CASTPYGGLYGYTF.

V is TRBV4-3 and J is TRBJ1-1, with D possibly matching TRBD1 (5 bases). This CDR3 comprises 12 residues. V lost 9 bases and J 4 bases, leaving 12 bases between the germline ends. The germline V gene encodes CDR1 LGHNA and CDR2 YSLEER. Here the CDR3 DNA reads TGCGCCAGAAGTCCGGGGGTCACTGAAGCTTTCTTT. This translates into CARSPGVTEAFF.

The chain's CDR3 is CASSPGQGVDEQFF. CDR3 nucleotides: TGCGCCAGCAGCCCCGGACAGGGTGTCGATGAGCAGTTCTTC. The V gene is TRBV5-1, the J gene TRBJ2-1; TRBD1 aligns across 8 bases. The CDR3 loop spans 14 amino acids. The junction had 8 bases not matched to a gene; V was cut back by 4 bases and J by 8 bases. CDR1 SGHRS and CDR2 YFSETQ come from the germline V gene.

The V gene is TRBV4-2, the J gene TRBJ2-5, with a weak D call TRBD2 (5 bases). Germline CDR1 reads LGHNA; CDR2 reads YNFKEQ. This CDR3 is built from 13 residues. The ends were cut back, 3 bases at V and 4 bases at J, with 9 bases in the middle. The CDR3 region is CASSQRVRETQYF. The CDR3 DNA sequence: TGTGCCAGCAGCCAGAGGGTTCGAGAGACCCAGTACTTC.

The V and J genes are TRBV2 and TRBJ1-2; D perhaps matches TRBD1 (6 bases). Trimming cost V 2 bases and J 0 bases, with 10 bases left between them. Per the germline V gene, CDR1 is SNHLY and CDR2 is FYNNEI. The CDR3 is 15 residues long. CDR3 protein: CASSEYGTTNYGYTF. Here the CDR3 DNA reads TGTGCCAGCAGTGAATACGGGACAACTAACTATGGCTACACCTTC.